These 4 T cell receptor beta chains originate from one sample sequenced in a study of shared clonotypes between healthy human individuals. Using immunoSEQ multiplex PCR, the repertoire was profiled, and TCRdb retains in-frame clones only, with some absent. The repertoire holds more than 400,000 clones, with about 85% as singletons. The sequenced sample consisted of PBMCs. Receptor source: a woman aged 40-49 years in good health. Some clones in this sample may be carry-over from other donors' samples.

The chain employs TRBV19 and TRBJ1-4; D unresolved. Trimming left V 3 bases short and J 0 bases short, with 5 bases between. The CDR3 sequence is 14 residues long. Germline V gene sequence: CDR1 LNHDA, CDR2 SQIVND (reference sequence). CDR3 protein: CASSIESTNEKLFF. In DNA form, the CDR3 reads TGTGCCAGTAGTATCGAGTCAACTAATGAAAAACTGTTTTTT.

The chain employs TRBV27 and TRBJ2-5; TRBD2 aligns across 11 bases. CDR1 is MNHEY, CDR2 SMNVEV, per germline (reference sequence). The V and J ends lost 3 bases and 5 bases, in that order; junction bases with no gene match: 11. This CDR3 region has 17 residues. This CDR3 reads CASSFLVAGGHRETQYF. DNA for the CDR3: TGTGCCAGCAGTTTCCTAGTAGCGGGAGGGCATCGGGAGACCCAGTACTTC.

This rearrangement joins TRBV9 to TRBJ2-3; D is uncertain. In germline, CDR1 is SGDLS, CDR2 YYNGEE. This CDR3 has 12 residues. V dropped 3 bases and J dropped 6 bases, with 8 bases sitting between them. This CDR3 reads CASSASSDTQYF. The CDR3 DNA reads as TGTGCCAGCAGCGCGAGCAGCGATACGCAGTATTTT.

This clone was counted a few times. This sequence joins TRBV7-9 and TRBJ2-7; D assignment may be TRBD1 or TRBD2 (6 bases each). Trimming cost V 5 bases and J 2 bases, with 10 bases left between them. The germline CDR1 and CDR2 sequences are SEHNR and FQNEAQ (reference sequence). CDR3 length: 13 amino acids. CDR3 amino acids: CASSPEGAYEQYF. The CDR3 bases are TGTGCCAGCAGCCCGGAGGGGGCCTACGAGCAGTACTTC.